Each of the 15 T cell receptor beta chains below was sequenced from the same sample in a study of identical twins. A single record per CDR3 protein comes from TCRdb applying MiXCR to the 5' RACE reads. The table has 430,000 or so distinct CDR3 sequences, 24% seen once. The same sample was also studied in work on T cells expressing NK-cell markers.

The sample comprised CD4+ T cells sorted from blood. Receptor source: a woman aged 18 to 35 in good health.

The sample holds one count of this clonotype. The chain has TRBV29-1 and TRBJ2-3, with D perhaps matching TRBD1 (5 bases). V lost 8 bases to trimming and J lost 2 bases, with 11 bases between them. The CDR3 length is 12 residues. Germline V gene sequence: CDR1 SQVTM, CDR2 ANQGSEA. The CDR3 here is CSSRQSTDTQYF. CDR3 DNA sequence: TGCAGCTCCCGACAGTCCACAGATACGCAGTATTTT.

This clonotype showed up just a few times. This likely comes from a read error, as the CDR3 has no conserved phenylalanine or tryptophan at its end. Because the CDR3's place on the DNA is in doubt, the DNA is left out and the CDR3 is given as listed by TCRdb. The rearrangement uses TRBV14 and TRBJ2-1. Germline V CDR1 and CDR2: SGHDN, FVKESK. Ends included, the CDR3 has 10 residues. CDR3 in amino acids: CASSQGLAWD.

CDR3 amino acids: CASSQGAGNYGYTF. CDR3 DNA: TGTGCCAGCAGCCAAGGGGCAGGCAACTATGGCTACACCTTC. This chain uses TRBV3-1 with TRBJ1-2, with no clear D. The CDR3 extends over 14 amino acids. Between the trimmed V and J ends, which lost 1 base and 2 bases, there was a span of 8 bases. CDR1 and CDR2 (germline): LGHDT, YNNKEL (reference sequence). Drawing the rest from reference TRBV3-1 and TRBJ1-2, the complete variable domain is DTAVSQTPKYLVTQMGNDKSIKCEQNLGHDTMYWYKQDSKKFLKIMFSYNNKELIINETVPNRFSPKSPDKAHLNLHINSLELGDSAVYFCASSQGAGNYGYTFGSGTRLTVV.

CDR3 sequence: CASSQGQGASGNTIYF. The CDR3 nucleotides read TGTGCCAGCAGCCAGGGACAGGGGGCCTCTGGAAACACCATATATTTT. The genes are TRBV4-2 and TRBJ1-3; TRBD1 matches 12 bases. The ends lost 3 bases at V and 0 bases at J; junction bases unmatched: 0. CDR3 size: 16 residues. Germline CDR1 is LGHNA and CDR2 is YNFKEQ.

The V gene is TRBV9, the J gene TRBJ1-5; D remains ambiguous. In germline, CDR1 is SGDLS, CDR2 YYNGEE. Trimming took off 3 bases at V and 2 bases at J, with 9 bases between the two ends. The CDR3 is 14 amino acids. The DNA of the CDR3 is TGTGCCAGCAGCGGCGGGTATCGCAATCAGCCCCAGCATTTT. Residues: CASSGGYRNQPQHF.

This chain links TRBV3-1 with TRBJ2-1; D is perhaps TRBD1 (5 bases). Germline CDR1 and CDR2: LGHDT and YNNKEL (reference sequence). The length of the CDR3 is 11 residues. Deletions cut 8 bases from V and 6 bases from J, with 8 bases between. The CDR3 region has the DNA TGTGCCAGCGGTCAGGGCAATGAGCAGTTCTTC. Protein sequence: CASGQGNEQFF.

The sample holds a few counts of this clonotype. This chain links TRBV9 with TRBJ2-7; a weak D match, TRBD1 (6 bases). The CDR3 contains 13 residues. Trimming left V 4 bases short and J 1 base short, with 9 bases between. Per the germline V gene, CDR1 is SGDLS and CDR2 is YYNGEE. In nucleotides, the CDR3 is TGTGCCAGCAGCACCGGACAGTCCTACGAGCAGTACTTC. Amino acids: CASSTGQSYEQYF.

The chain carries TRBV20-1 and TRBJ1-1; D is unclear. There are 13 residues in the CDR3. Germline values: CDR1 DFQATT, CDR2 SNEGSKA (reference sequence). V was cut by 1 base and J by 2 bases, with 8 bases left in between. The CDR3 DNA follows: TGCAGTGCTAGAGTGGAGGTTAACACTGAAGCTTTCTTT. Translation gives CSARVEVNTEAFF.

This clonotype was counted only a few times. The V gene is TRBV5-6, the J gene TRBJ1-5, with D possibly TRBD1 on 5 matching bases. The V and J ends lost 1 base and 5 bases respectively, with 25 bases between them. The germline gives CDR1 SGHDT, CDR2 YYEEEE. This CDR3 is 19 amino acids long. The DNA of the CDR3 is TGTGCCAGCAGCTTGATAGGAGACAGATTTGGTCGGGGAGATCAGCCCCAGCATTTT. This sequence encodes CASSLIGDRFGRGDQPQHF.

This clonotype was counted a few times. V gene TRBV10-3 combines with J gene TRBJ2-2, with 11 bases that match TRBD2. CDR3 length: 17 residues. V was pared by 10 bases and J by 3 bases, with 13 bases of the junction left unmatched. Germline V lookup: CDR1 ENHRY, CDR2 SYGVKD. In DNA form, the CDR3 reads TGTGCCACGCGGGCAAGTAGCGGGAGGGCCGACACCGGGGAGCTGTTTTTT. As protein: CATRASSGRADTGELFF.

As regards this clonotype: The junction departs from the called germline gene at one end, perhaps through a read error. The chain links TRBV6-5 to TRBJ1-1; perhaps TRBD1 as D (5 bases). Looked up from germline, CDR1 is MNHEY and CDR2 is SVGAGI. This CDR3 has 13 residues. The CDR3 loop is CASSYRGKEPRSF. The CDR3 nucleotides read TGTGCCAGCAGCTACCGGGGGAAGGAGCCACGTTCGTTT.

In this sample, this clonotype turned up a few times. The CDR3 bases are TGTGCCAGCAGTTTCAGGACTTTATCAGATACGCAGTATTTT. The encoded protein is CASSFRTLSDTQYF. The rearrangement joins TRBV12-3 or TRBV12-4 to TRBJ2-3, with D tentatively TRBD2 (5 bases). V lost 3 bases to trimming and J lost 4 bases, with 11 bases between them. The CDR3 runs to 14 residues.

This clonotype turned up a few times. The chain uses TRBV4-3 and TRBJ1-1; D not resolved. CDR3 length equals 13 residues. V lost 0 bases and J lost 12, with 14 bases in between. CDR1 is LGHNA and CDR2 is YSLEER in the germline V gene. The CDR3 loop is CASSQDRERDTFF. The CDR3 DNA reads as TGCGCCAGCAGCCAAGATAGGGAGAGGGATACTTTCTTT.

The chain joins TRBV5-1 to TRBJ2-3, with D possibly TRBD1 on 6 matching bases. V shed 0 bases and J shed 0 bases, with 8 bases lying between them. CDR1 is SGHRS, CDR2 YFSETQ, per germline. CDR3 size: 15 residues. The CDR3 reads CASSLADRSTDTQYF. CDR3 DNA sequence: TGCGCCAGCAGCTTGGCCGACAGGAGCACAGATACGCAGTATTTT.

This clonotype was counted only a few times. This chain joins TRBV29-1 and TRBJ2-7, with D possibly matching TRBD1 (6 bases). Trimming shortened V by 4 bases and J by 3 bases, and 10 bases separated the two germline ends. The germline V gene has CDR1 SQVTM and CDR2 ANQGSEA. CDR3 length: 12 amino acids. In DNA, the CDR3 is TGCAGCGTTGGACAGGCCGACTACGAGCAGTACTTC. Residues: CSVGQADYEQYF.